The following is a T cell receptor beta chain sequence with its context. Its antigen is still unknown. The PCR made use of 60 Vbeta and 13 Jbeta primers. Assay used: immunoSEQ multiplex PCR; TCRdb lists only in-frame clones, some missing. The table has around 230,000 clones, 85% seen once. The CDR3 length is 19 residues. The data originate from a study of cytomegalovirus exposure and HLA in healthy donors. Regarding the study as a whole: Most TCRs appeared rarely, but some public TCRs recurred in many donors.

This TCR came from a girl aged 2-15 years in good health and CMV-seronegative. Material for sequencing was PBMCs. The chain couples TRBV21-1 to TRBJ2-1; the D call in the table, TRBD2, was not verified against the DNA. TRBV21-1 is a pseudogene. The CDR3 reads CASRSTGTPQTYSYNEQFF. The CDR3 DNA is TGTGCCAGCAGATCCACCGGGACTCCCCAAACATACTCCTACAATGAGCAGTTCTTC.